Reported below is one T cell receptor beta chain. No antigen is known for it. This table comes from immunoSEQ multiplex PCR, and its TCRdb copy is limited to in-frame clones, with some not included. The sample records tens of thousands of clones, over 80% being singletons. Trimming took 5 bases from V and 4 from J, leaving 12 bases between them. The CDR3 contains 14 residues. Per germline, CDR1 MNHEY and CDR2 SMNVEV (reference sequence). The data were taken from a study of OX40 agonist ivuxolimab in advanced cancers. About the research overall: Given to patients was ivuxolimab, an agonistic anti-OX40 (CD134) antibody. Dose-escalation patients suffered from hepatocellular carcinoma, melanoma, renal cell or head and neck cancer. Study results and caveats: Averaged across samples, CD8+ T cells carried more expanded clones than CD4+ did.

The sample in question was CD4+ or CD8+ T cells sorted from blood, obtained in a trial of the OX40 agonist ivuxolimab. The chain links TRBV27 to TRBJ2-1, with unresolved D. The TCR originated in an adult with an advanced solid tumor such as melanoma, head and neck, liver or kidney cancer. The CDR3 nucleotides read TGTGCCAGCAGTCTATACTCTTTTTACAATGAGCAGTTCTTC. Residues: CASSLYSFYNEQFF.